The rows below give T cell receptor beta chains drawn from one sample of a study of Ad26.COV2.S vaccination and SARS-CoV-2 variants. Sequencing was performed with immunoSEQ multiplex PCR; in TCRdb, only in-frame clones are kept and a portion is missing. The sample has about 400,000 clones, 83% seen once. Source: peripheral blood, taken in a trial of Ad26.COV2.S vaccine versus placebo. The receptors originated from a person between 18 and 60 years old who received the Ad26.COV2.S COVID-19 vaccine or a placebo. Each CDR3 is given with its conserved first and last residue. Each record gives: clone size, J gene, D gene, V gene, CDR3 DNA, CDR3 protein. A D gene is named only where the DNA matches it firmly. The listing skips clone size in some rows; elsewhere it reads once, few, many or a size class.

. | TRBJ1-1 | . | TRBV12-3/TRBV12-4 | TGTGCCAGCAGTTTTCGTAAGAACACTGAAGCTTTCTTT | CASSFRKNTEAFF
. | TRBJ2-7 | . | TRBV12-3/TRBV12-4 | TGTGCCAGCAGTGCCGGCCCCTACGAGCAGTACTTC | CASSAGPYEQYF
. | TRBJ1-6 | . | TRBV3-1/TRBV3-2 | TGTGCCAGCAGCCAAGGGGGAGTGAGCTCCTATAATTCACCCCTCCACTTT | CASSQGGVSSYNSPLHF
. | TRBJ1-4 | . | TRBV5-4 | TGTGCCAGCAGCTTGGGGGGAGGGACTGAAAAACTGTTTTTT | CASSLGGGTEKLFF
. | TRBJ2-1 | . | TRBV5-5 | TGTGCCAGCACCCCCTGGGAGCGCTACAATGAGCAGTTCTTC | CASTPWERYNEQFF
. | TRBJ1-4 | . | TRBV18 | TGTGCCAGCTCACGTCCGGGAGAGAATGAAAAACTGTTTTTT | CASSRPGENEKLFF
. | TRBJ1-2 | TRBD1 | TRBV19 | TGTGCCAGTAGACCAAATCCCCACAGGGGGCGCGGGTATGGCTACACCTTC | CASRPNPHRGRGYGYTF
few | TRBJ2-7 | TRBD2 | TRBV19 | TGTGCCAGTAGTCGAGCGGGAGGAGACGAGCAGTACTTC | CASSRAGGDEQYF
. | TRBJ2-5 | . | TRBV18 | TGTGCCAGCTCACCACCGGAGGTCCAAGAGACCCAGTACTTC | CASSPPEVQETQYF
. | TRBJ2-3 | . | TRBV29-1 | TGCGGACGATGGGGGCGCGGCACAGATACGCAGTATTTT | CGRWGRGTDTQYF
. | TRBJ2-1 | TRBD2 | TRBV3-1/TRBV3-2 | TGTGCCAGCAGCCGTACTAGCGGGAGCGGGGGTGAGCAGTTCTTC | CASSRTSGSGGEQFF
. | TRBJ1-4 | . | TRBV7-3 | TGTGCCAGCAGCTTAAGACAGAATGAAAAACTGTTTTTT | CASSLRQNEKLFF
. | TRBJ2-1 | . | TRBV11-2 | TGTGCCAGCAGCTCACTGACAGGAATCTACGAGCAGTTCTTC | CASSSLTGIYEQFF
. | TRBJ1-5 | . | TRBV2 | TGTGCCAGCAGTGAGTCAGGGAGGCAGCCCCAGCATTTT | CASSESGRQPQHF
. | TRBJ1-5 | TRBD1 | TRBV13 | TGTGCCAGCAGCCTAGGACAGGGAGGACAGCATTTT | CASSLGQGGQHF
few | TRBJ1-4 | . | TRBV7-2 | TGTGCCAGCAGCGGATACTTGAATGAAAAACTGTTTTTT | CASSGYLNEKLFF
. | TRBJ2-6 | TRBD1 | TRBV4-1 | TGCGCCAGCAGCCAGCGGACAGGGAGTTCTGGGGCCAACGTCCTGACTTTC | CASSQRTGSSGANVLTF
. | TRBJ2-6 | TRBD1 | TRBV5-5 | TGTGCCAGCAGATTGGGACAGCCTGGGGCCAACGTCCTGACTTTC | CASRLGQPGANVLTF
. | TRBJ2-3 | TRBD2 | TRBV4-2 | TGTGCCAGCAGCCCCGGACTAGCGGGGGGGGTCACAGATACGCAGTATTTT | CASSPGLAGGVTDTQYF
. | TRBJ2-5 | TRBD2 | TRBV4-1 | TGCGCCAGCAGCCGTCGAGCGGGAGCGGAGACCCAGTACTTC | CASSRRAGAETQYF
. | TRBJ2-1 | TRBD1 | TRBV13 | TGTGCCAGCAGCTTTGACAGGGCGAGAGGGAATGAGCAGTTCTTC | CASSFDRARGNEQFF
. | TRBJ1-2 | . | TRBV24-1 | TGTGCCACCAGTGATGGGTATGGCTACACCTTC | CATSDGYGYTF
. | TRBJ1-4 | . | TRBV4-2 | TGTGCCAGCAGCCAAGTGTTGGGGAATACTAATGAAAAACTGTTTTTT | CASSQVLGNTNEKLFF
. | TRBJ1-4 | . | TRBV3-1/TRBV3-2 | TGTGCCAGCAGGCGCCGCGATGCAACTAATGAAAAACTGTTTTTT | CASRRRDATNEKLFF
. | TRBJ2-5 | . | TRBV5-5 | TGTGCCAGCAGCCCCTTAAGTGGAGGGGGCCGAGAGACCCAGTACTTC | CASSPLSGGGRETQYF
few | TRBJ1-4 | . | TRBV12-3/TRBV12-4 | TGTGCCAGCAGTCGGGGGGCGGGTGAAAAACTGTTTTTT | CASSRGAGEKLFF
. | TRBJ2-5 | . | TRBV4-1 | TGCGCCAGCAGCGGAACCCGCCAAGAGACCCAGTACTTC | CASSGTRQETQYF
. | TRBJ1-2 | . | TRBV29-1 | TGCAGCGTCGGGGACTCTCCCTCTATCTACACCTTC | CSVGDSPSIYTF
. | TRBJ1-1 | . | TRBV4-1 | TGCGCCAGCAGCCAATGGCTTGTAGGAAGGGCTGAAGCTTTCTTT | CASSQWLVGRAEAFF
. | TRBJ1-4 | . | TRBV7-2 | TGTGCCAGCAGCACCCGACAAACAACTAATGAAAAACTGTTTTTT | CASSTRQTTNEKLFF
. | TRBJ2-5 | . | TRBV25-1 | TGTGCCAGCTCTAGTGCTGGAGGAGAGACCCAGTACTTC | CASSSAGGETQYF
. | TRBJ1-1 | . | TRBV6-6 | TGTGCCAGCACCCGAGTGAACACTGAAGCTTTCTTT | CASTRVNTEAFF
. | TRBJ1-5 | . | TRBV6-1 | TGTGCCAGCAGTGAAGTGGGCTACAATCAGCCCCAGCATTTT | CASSEVGYNQPQHF
. | TRBJ2-1 | TRBD1 | TRBV3-1/TRBV3-2 | TGTGCCAGCAGCCATTTGTACAGGGGACCCAATGAGCAGTTCTTC | CASSHLYRGPNEQFF
once | TRBJ2-5 | TRBD2 | TRBV14 | TGTGCCAGCAGCCAAGAAAAATCGGGACTAGCGGTGCAAGAGACCCAGTACTTC | CASSQEKSGLAVQETQYF
once | TRBJ2-3 | TRBD2 | TRBV18 | TGTGCCAGCTCACCGAGGACTAGCGGTCCCACAGATACGCAGTATTTT | CASSPRTSGPTDTQYF
. | TRBJ1-5 | . | TRBV9 | TGTGCCAGCAGCCCGGGCTGGGGTTACGGGGATGAGCGGCCCCAGCATTTT | CASSPGWGYGDERPQHF
. | TRBJ2-2 | TRBD2 | TRBV5-1 | TGCGCCAGCAGCCGGGGGGCTAGCGGGACCGGGGAGCTGTTTTTT | CASSRGASGTGELFF
. | TRBJ1-6 | TRBD1 | TRBV19 | TGTGCCAGTAGTCTTACGACAGGGCCAGGTTCACCCCTCCACTTT | CASSLTTGPGSPLHF
. | TRBJ2-5 | . | TRBV2 | TGTGCCAGCAGTGATCCGGGGGTCCAAGAGACCCAGTACTTC | CASSDPGVQETQYF
few | TRBJ2-3 | . | TRBV9 | TGTGCCAGCAGCGTAGCTTTAAGCACAGATACGCAGTATTTT | CASSVALSTDTQYF
. | TRBJ2-2 | . | TRBV6-5 | TGTGCCAGCAGTTACGTGGGGGGTAACACCGGGGAGCTGTTTTTT | CASSYVGGNTGELFF
. | TRBJ2-1 | . | TRBV9 | TGTGCCAGCAGCGTAAAGGGGGGAATTGAGCAGTTCTTC | CASSVKGGIEQFF
. | TRBJ2-3 | . | TRBV6-4 | TGTGCCAGCAAACCGGGACATACTACAGATACGCAGTATTTT | CASKPGHTTDTQYF
. | TRBJ1-5 | TRBD1 | TRBV5-6 | TGTGCCAGCAGCTGGGGGGACAGCCAGCCCCAGCATTTT | CASSWGDSQPQHF
. | TRBJ2-7 | TRBD2 | TRBV19 | TGTGCCAGTAGTATAGCTAGCGGGAGGGTACACTACGAGCAGTACTTC | CASSIASGRVHYEQYF
. | TRBJ2-7 | TRBD2 | TRBV27 | TGTGCCAGCAGTTTAAGGACTAGCGGACTATACGAGCAGTACTTC | CASSLRTSGLYEQYF
. | TRBJ2-7 | . | TRBV5-4 | TGTGCCAGCAGCTTGGAGGGGGGGCACCACGAGCAGTACTTC | CASSLEGGHHEQYF
. | TRBJ2-7 | TRBD1 | TRBV4-3 | TGCGCCAGCAGCCATCGGGACAGGGAGACCAACGAGCAGTACTTC | CASSHRDRETNEQYF
. | TRBJ1-2 | . | TRBV11-3 | TGTGCCAGCACCAGTGGTTCCGGCTACACCTTC | CASTSGSGYTF
few | TRBJ2-7 | . | TRBV7-9 | TGTGCCAGCAGCCGAGCCCCTTCCTACGAGCAGTACTTC | CASSRAPSYEQYF
few | TRBJ1-5 | . | TRBV6-1 | TGTGCCAGCAGTGACAGCAATCAGCCCCAGCATTTT | CASSDSNQPQHF
. | TRBJ2-1 | TRBD2 | TRBV4-2 | TGTGCCAGCAGCCTACTGGCACTAGCGGGAAACAATGAGCAGTTCTTC | CASSLLALAGNNEQFF
. | TRBJ2-7 | TRBD2 | TRBV7-2 | TGTGCCAGCAGCTCGACTAGCAGCATCTACGAGCAGTACTTC | CASSSTSSIYEQYF